This T cell receptor beta chain comes out of a study of T cell changes during pregnancy in multiple sclerosis. Method: immunoSEQ multiplex PCR; TCRdb's copy keeps in-frame clones and lacks some. The sample shows over 55,000 clones, about 87% of them seen only once. This CDR3 comprises 16 residues. Germline CDR1 reads SGHTS; CDR2 reads YDEGEE. V shed 5 bases, J shed 9 bases, and the junction held 9 bases outside the gene matches. The specimen sequenced was peripheral blood from another person, used as feeder cells. This clonotype was obtained from a human donor whose cells served as feeder cells for cultures in a pregnancy study. The V and J genes are TRBV5-8 and TRBJ2-1, with 15 positions matching TRBD2. The CDR3 protein is CASSYPGLAGGPEQFF. The CDR3 coding sequence is TGTGCCAGCAGTTATCCGGGACTAGCGGGAGGACCTGAGCAGTTCTTC.